A single count supports the clone carrying this TCR beta chain. Authors' methods: The assay estimated nucleated cells by amplifying reference gene primers. Data came from immunoSEQ multiplex PCR; TCRdb stores just in-frame clones and leaves some out. V and J calls and clone size come straight from that table; D and trimming were deduced from the DNA. The data hold roughly 220,000 clones, with about four fifths observed a single time. The germline V gene encodes CDR1 SGHTS and CDR2 YDEGEE. Trimming removed 4 bases at V and 8 bases at J, with 10 bases between. The CDR3 contains 11 residues. The data were taken from a study of blood T cell repertoires in COVID-19. Study in general: Acute and convalescent COVID-19 specimens originated in the United States, Italy and Spain. T cells, B-cell-depleted T cells, or PBMCs provided the cDNA or gDNA that served as material.

This chain joins TRBV5-8 and TRBJ2-7, with a tentative D call TRBD1 (6 bases). The sequenced sample was peripheral blood. The receptor was isolated from an elderly woman with COVID-19, enrolled during active disease. CDR3 amino acids: CASSIGQKQYF. CDR3 nucleotide sequence: TGTGCCAGCAGCATAGGACAGAAGCAGTACTTC.